This T cell receptor (beta chain) was observed in a study of T cell repertoires in cytomegalovirus infection. Study information: Both CMV infection and a matching HLA type were indicated by public TCR beta signatures.

Note on this clonotype: Its antigen remains unidentified.

The study, taken as a whole, reports: Cumulated frequencies of public TCR beta families served to identify carriers of CMV plus the relevant HLA. The study found HLA-C-restricted CMV-specific TCR beta clonotypes dominating the ex vivo response.

Germline-derived CDR1 and CDR2 are MGHRA and YSYEKL. The CDR3 has 16 residues. Between the trimmed V and J ends, which lost 0 bases and 2 bases, there was a span of 14 bases. TCRdb reprocessed the reads via MiXCR and lists one record per CDR3 protein. Seen here are about 310,000 distinct CDR3 sequences, about a sixth observed once, and the top ten hold approximately 12%. The TCR sequence derives from a human donor in good health (CMV status not recorded). Some clones in this sample may be carry-over from other donors' samples. The specimen sequenced was PBMCs. V gene TRBV4-1 combines with J gene TRBJ2-7, with D tentatively TRBD2 (5 bases). CDR3 protein: CASSQDLRTLPYEQYF. In DNA form, the CDR3 reads TGCGCCAGCAGCCAAGATCTACGGACTCTACCCTACGAGCAGTACTTC.